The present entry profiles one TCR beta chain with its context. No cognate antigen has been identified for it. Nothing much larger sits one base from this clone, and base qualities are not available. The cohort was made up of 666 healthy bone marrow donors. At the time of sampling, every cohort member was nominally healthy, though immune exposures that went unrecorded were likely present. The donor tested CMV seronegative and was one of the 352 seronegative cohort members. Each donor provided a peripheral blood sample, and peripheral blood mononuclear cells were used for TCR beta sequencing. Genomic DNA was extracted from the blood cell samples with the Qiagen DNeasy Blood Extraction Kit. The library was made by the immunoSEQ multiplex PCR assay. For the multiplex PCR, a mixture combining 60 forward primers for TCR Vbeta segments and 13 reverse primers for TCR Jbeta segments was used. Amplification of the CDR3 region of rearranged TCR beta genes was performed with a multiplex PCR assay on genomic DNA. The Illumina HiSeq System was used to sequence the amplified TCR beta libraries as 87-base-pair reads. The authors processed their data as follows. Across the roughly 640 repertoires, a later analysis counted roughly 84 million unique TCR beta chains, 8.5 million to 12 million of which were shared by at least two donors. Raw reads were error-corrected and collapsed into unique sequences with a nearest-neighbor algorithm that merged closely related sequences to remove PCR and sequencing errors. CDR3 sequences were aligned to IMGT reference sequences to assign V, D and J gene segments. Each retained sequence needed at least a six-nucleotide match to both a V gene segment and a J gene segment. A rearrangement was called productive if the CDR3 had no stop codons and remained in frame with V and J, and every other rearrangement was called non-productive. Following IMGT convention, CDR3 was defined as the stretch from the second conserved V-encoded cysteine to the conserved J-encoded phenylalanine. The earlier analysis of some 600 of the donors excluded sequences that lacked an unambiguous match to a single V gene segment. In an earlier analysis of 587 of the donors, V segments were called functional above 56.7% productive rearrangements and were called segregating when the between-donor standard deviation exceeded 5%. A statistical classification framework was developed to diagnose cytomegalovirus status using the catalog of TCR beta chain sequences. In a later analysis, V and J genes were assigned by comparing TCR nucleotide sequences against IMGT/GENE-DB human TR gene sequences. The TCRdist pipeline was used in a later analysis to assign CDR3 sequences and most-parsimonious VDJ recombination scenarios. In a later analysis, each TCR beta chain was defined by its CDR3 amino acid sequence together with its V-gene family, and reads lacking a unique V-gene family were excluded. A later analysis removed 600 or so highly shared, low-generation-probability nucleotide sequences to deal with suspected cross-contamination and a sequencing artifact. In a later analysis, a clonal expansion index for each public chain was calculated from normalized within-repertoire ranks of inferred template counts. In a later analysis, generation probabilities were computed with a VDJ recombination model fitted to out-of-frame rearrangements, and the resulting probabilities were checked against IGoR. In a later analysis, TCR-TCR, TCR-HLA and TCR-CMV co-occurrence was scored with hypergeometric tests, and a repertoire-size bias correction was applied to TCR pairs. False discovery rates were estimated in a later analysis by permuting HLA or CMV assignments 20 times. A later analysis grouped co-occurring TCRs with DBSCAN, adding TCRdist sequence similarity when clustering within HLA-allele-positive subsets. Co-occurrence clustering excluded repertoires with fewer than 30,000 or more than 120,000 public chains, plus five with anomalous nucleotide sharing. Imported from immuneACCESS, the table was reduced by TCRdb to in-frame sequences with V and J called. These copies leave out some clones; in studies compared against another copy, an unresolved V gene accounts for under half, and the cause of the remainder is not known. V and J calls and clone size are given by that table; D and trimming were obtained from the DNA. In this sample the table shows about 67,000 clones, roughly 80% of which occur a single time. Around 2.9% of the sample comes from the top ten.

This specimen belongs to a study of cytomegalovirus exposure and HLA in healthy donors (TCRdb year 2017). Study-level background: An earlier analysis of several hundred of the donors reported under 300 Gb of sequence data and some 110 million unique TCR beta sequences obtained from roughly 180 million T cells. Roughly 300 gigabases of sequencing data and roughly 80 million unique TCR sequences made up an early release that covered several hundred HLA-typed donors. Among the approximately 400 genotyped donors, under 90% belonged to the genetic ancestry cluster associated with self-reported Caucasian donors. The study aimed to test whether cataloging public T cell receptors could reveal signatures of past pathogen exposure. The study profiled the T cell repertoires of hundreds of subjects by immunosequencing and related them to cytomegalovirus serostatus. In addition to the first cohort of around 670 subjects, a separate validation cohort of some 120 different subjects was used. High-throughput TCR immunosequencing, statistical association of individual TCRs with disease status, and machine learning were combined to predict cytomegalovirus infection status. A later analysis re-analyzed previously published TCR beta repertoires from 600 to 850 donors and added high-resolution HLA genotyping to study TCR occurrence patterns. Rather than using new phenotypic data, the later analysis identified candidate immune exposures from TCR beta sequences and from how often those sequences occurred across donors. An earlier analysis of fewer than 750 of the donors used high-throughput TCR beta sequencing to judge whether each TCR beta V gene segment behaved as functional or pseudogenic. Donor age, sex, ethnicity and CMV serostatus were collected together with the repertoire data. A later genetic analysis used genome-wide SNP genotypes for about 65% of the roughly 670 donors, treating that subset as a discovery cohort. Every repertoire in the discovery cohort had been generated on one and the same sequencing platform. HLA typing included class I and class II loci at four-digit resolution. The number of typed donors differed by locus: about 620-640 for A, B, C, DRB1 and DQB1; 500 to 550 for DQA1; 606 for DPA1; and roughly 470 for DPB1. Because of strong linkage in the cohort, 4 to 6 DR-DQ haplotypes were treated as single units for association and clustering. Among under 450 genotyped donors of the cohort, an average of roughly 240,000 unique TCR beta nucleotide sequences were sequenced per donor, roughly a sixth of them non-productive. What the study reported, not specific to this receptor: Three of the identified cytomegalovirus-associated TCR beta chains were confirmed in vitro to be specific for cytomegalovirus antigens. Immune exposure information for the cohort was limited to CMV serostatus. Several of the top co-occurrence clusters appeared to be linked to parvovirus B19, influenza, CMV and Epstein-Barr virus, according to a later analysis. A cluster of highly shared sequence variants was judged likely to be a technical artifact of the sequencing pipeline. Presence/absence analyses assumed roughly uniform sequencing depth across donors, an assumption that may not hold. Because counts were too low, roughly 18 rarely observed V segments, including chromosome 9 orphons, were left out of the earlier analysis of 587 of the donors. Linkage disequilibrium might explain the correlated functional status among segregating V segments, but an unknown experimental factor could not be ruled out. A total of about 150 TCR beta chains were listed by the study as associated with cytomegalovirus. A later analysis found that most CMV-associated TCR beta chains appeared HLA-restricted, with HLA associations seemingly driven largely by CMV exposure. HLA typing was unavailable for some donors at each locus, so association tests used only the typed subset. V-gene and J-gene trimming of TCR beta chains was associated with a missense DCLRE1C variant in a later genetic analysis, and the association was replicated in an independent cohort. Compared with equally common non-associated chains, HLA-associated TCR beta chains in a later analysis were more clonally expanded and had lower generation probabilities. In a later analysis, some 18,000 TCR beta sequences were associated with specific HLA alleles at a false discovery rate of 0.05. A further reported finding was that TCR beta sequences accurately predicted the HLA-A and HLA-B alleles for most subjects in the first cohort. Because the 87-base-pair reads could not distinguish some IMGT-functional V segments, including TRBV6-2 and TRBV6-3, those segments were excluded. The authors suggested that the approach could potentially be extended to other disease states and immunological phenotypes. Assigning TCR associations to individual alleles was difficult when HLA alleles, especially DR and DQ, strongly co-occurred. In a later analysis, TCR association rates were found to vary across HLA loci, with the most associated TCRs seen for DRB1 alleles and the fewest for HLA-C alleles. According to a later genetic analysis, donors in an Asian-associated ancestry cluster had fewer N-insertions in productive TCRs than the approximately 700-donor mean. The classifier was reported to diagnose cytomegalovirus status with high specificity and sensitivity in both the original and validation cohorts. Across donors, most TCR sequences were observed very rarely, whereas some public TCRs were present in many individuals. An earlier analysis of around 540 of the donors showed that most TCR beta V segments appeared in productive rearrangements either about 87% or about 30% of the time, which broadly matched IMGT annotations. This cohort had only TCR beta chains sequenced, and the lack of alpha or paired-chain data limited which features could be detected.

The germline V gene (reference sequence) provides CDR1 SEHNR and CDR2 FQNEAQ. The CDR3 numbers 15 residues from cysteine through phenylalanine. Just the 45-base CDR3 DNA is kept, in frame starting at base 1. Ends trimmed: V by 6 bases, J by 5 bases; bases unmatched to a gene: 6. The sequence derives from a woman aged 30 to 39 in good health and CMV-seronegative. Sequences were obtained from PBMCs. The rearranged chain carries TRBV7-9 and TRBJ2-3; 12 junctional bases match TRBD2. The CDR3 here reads CASSLLAGGEDTQYF. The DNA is TGTGCCAGCAGTCTACTAGCGGGGGGAGAAGATACGCAGTATTTT.